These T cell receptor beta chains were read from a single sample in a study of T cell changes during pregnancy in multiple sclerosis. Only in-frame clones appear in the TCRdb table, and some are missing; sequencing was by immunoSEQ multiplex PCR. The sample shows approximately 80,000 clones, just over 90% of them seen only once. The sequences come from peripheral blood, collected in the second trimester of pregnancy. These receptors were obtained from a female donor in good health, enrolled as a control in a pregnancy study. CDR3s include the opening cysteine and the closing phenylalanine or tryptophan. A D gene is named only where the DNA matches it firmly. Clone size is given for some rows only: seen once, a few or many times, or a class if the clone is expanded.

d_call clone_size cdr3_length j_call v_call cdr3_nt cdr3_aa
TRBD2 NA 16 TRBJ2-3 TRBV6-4 TGTGCCAGCAGTGACCGCAGCGGGGGCGGCACAGATACGCAGTATTTT CASSDRSGGGTDTQYF
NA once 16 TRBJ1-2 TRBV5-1 TGCGCCAGCAGCTCCCCCTGGGGGGGGCCGAACTATGGCTACACCTTC CASSSPWGGPNYGYTF
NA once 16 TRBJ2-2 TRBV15 TGTGCCACCAGCAGAGACCCAGGGGCGAACACCGGGGAGCTGTTTTTT CATSRDPGANTGELFF
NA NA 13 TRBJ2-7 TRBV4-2 TGTGCCAGCAGCCAAGGGCTCACTAACGAGCAGTACTTC CASSQGLTNEQYF
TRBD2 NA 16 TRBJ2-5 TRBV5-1 TGCGCCAGCAGCTTGGTAGCGGGGCGGGTCCAAGAGACCCAGTACTTC CASSLVAGRVQETQYF
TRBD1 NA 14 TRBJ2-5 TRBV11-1 TGTGCCAGCAGCCCTGAGCAGGGGGTTGAGACCCAGTACTTC CASSPEQGVETQYF
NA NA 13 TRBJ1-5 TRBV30 TGTGCCTGGAGTGTCGGTCTCCAACAGCCCCAGCATTTT CAWSVGLQQPQHF
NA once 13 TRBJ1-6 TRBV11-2 TGTGCCAGCAGCCCCAGTCCTAATTCACCCCTCCACTTT CASSPSPNSPLHF
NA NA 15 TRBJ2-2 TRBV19 TGTGCCAGTAACCCACAGGGTGGGTACACCGGGGAGCTGTTTTTT CASNPQGGYTGELFF
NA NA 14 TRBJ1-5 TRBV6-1 TGTGCCAGCAGTCTAGACAGAGTTGGTCAGCCCCAGCATTTT CASSLDRVGQPQHF
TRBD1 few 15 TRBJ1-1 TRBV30 TGTGCCTGGCGAAGCCCGGGACAGACGAACACTGAAGCTTTCTTT CAWRSPGQTNTEAFF
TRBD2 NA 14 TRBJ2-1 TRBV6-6 TGTGCCAGCAGGAGTAGCGGGGGTTACAATGAGCAGTTCTTC CASRSSGGYNEQFF
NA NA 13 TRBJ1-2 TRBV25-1 TGTGCCAGCAGGGAGGGGCCAGGCTATGGCTACACCTTC CASREGPGYGYTF
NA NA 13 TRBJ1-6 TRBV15 TGTGCCACCAACCCCGGCGGGGGCTCACCCCTCCACTTT CATNPGGGSPLHF
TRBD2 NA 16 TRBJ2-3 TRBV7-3 TGTGCCAGCAGCTTAAAGCTAGCGGGGGCCACAGATACGCAGTATTTT CASSLKLAGATDTQYF
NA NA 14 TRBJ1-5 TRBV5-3 TGTGCCAGAAGCCCCCGGTCGAGCAATCAGCCCCAGCATTTT CARSPRSSNQPQHF
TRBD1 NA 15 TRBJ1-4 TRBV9 TGTGCCAGCAGCCCCTGGACAGGGCCCAACGAAAAACTGTTTTTT CASSPWTGPNEKLFF
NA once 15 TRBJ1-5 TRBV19 TGTGCCAGCGACGCCGGACAGATTAGCAATCAGCCCCAGCATTTT CASDAGQISNQPQHF
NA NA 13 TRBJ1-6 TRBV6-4 TGTGCCAGCAGTGACTCGAGGGATTCACCCCTCCACTTT CASSDSRDSPLHF
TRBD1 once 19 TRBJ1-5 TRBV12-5 TGTGCTAGTGCGCAGCATAGGGGGACAGGGACTTATAGCAATCAGCCCCAGCATTTT CASAQHRGTGTYSNQPQHF
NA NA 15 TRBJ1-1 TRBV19 TGTGCCAGTATTAATGGCGGGGAAGGGGACACTGAAGCTTTCTTT CASINGGEGDTEAFF
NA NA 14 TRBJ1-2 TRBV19 TGTGCCAGTAGTGAGAGGGCAGGGGCCTATGGCTACACCTTC CASSERAGAYGYTF
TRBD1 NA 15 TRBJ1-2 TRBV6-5 TGTGCCAGCAGTTACTATAGGGGGCTATCGGGTGGCTACACCTTC CASSYYRGLSGGYTF
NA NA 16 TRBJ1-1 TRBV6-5 TGTGCCAGCAGTTACTATGGGGGCGAGGTTGTTGGTGAAGCTTTCTTT CASSYYGGEVVGEAFF
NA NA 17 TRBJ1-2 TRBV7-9 TGTGCCAGCAGCTTAAGGTCAACAGGGTCTTCTCAGCATGGCTACACCTTC CASSLRSTGSSQHGYTF
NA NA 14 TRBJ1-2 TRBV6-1 TGTGCCAGCAAGTGGGCATCCCCGGGGTCCGGCTACACCTTC CASKWASPGSGYTF
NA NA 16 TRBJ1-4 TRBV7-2 TGTGCCAGCAGCAGAGGGCAGACCGCAACTAATGAAAAACTGTTTTTT CASSRGQTATNEKLFF
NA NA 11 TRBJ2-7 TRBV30 TGTGCCTGGACTCTCCGTAACGAGCAGTACTTC CAWTLRNEQYF
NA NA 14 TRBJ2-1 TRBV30 TGTGCCTGGAGTGGCACTAGCTCCTACAATGAGCAGTTCTTC CAWSGTSSYNEQFF
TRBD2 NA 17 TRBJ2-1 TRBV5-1 TGCGCCAGCAGCTTGAACGTAAAAGCGGGGGCGGGGAATGAGCAGTTCTTC CASSLNVKAGAGNEQFF
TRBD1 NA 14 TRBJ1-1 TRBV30 TGTGCCTGGACTCGGGACAGGGATTGGACTGAAGCTTTCTTT CAWTRDRDWTEAFF
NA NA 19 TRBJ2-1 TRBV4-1 TGCGCCAGCAGCCAAGATTCCAAATCATACTTAGGGGCCTACAATGAGCAGTTCTTC CASSQDSKSYLGAYNEQFF
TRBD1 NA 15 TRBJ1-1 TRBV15 TGTGCCACCAGCTCGGACAGGGGGCAAAACACTGAAGCTTTCTTT CATSSDRGQNTEAFF
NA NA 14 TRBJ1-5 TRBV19 TGTGCCAGTAGGGACAATGTCGGCAATCAGCCCCAGCATTTT CASRDNVGNQPQHF
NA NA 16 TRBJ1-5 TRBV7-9 TGTGCCAGCAGCTTAGGGGCATTTGATAGCAATCAGCCCCAGCATTTT CASSLGAFDSNQPQHF
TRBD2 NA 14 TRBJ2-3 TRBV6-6 TGTGCCAGCAGTGAGCGGGGGGGCCCAGATACGCAGTATTTT CASSERGGPDTQYF
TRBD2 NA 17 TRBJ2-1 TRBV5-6 TGTGCCAGCAGCTTGTGGACTAGCGGGATCTCCTACAATGAGCAGTTCTTC CASSLWTSGISYNEQFF
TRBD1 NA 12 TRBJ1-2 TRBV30 TGTGCCTGGTATGACAGGGTCGGCGGCTACACCTTC CAWYDRVGGYTF
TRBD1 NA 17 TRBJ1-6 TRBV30 TGTGCCTGGAGGGACCCTTGGACAGGGGGCTGGAATTCACCCCTCCACTTT CAWRDPWTGGWNSPLHF
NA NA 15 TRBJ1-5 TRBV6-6 TGTGCCAGCAGTTACGGTGGGGGCGCAGGGCAGCCCCAGCATTTT CASSYGGGAGQPQHF
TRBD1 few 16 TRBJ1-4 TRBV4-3 TGCGCCAGCAGCCCAGCCTGGGGACAGGGGAGTGAAAAACTGTTTTTT CASSPAWGQGSEKLFF
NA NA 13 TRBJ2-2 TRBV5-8 TGTGCCAGCAGGACAATAAACACCGGGGAGCTGTTTTTT CASRTINTGELFF
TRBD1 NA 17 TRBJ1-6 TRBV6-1 TGTGCCAGCAGGGAAATCAGGGGGGTCCTCTATAATTCACCCCTCCACTTT CASREIRGVLYNSPLHF
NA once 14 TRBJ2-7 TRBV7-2 TGTGCCAGCAGCTTAGTGACAGTCTCCTACGAGCAGTACTTC CASSLVTVSYEQYF
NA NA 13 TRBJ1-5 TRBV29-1 TGCAGCGTCGGTGACAGGATCGATCAGCCCCAGCATTTT CSVGDRIDQPQHF
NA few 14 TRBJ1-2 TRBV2 TGTGCCAGCGAATCCCCGGGGGGGGGTCATGGCTACACCTTC CASESPGGGHGYTF
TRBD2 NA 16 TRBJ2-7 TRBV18 TGTGCCAGCTCACCAACCCAACTAGCGGGGAACTACGAGCAGTACTTC CASSPTQLAGNYEQYF
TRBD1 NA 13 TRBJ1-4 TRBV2 TGTGCCAGCTGGGCGACAGGGGGTGAAAAACTGTTTTTT CASWATGGEKLFF
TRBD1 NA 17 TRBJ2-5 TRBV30 TGTGCCTGGAGTGCCTCAATAAGGACAGGGGGCACAAAGACCCAGTACTTC CAWSASIRTGGTKTQYF
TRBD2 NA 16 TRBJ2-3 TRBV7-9 TGTGCCAGCAGCTCCAGACTAGCGGGGGGCACAGATACGCAGTATTTT CASSSRLAGGTDTQYF
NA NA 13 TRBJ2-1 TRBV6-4 TGTGCCAGCAGTGACTCCAGGGTAGGTGAGCAGTTCTTC CASSDSRVGEQFF
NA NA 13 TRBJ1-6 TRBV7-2 TGTGCCAGCAGCCCGACACAGGGTTCACCCCTCCACTTT CASSPTQGSPLHF
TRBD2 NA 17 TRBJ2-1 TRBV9 TGTGCCAGCAGCGGGGCCCCGAGCGGGGGGGCGAGGAATGAGCAGTTCTTC CASSGAPSGGARNEQFF